A single sample is the source of the 25 T cell receptor beta chains below, sequenced in a study of blood T cell repertoires in COVID-19. Profiled with immunoSEQ multiplex PCR; TCRdb holds only in-frame clones, not every one. Among some 13,000 clones listed, around 83% were seen once. The sample taken for sequencing was peripheral blood. The receptors come from a man aged 45-60 years with active COVID-19.

This chain uses TRBV4-2 with TRBJ2-3, with 8 bases fitting TRBD2. From germline, CDR1 is LGHNA and CDR2 YNFKEQ. The length of the CDR3 is 14 residues. Unmatched junction bases numbered 6, after V lost 5 bases and J lost 5 bases. The CDR3 loop reads CASSDAGGEDTQYF. In DNA form, the CDR3 reads TGTGCCAGCAGCGACGCGGGAGGTGAAGATACGCAGTATTTT.

The V call is TRBV5-5, the J call TRBJ1-1; maybe TRBD1 (6 bases). The CDR3 extends over 13 amino acids. V was cut by 0 bases and J by 6 bases, with 9 bases left in between. The germline gives CDR1 SGHKS, CDR2 YYEKEE (reference sequence). The CDR3 DNA reads as TGTGCCAGCAGCTTGGCAGCAGGGGCTGAAGCTTTCTTT. It codes for CASSLAAGAEAFF. The whole variable domain, filled in from reference TRBV5-5 and TRBJ1-1, reads DAGVTQSPTHLIKTRGQQVTLRCSPISGHKSVSWYQQVLGQGPQFIFQYYEKEERGRGNFPDRFSARQFPNYSSELNVNALLLGDSALYLCASSLAAGAEAFFGQGTRLTVV.

The chain couples TRBV6-1 to TRBJ2-5; perhaps TRBD2 as D (6 bases). Germline assignment: CDR1 MNHNS and CDR2 SASEGT. There are 18 residues in the CDR3. Between the trimmed V and J ends, which lost 2 bases and 4 bases, there was a span of 23 bases. Here the CDR3 DNA reads TGTGCCAGCAGTGAATTTTATGGAGGGCTTGAAGGCGGAGAGACCCAGTACTTC. It specifies CASSEFYGGLEGGETQYF.

The chain recombines TRBV7-8 with TRBJ2-1; 9 bases map to TRBD2. V was pared by 1 base and J by 3 bases, with 7 bases of the junction left unmatched. Germline lookup yields CDR1 SGHVS and CDR2 FQNEAQ. The CDR3 runs to 17 residues. The CDR3 DNA follows: TGTGCCAGCAGCTTAGAATTGGGACTAGCAGACTACAATGAGCAGTTCTTC. Protein sequence: CASSLELGLADYNEQFF.

The rearrangement uses TRBV19 and TRBJ2-2; D call uncertain. This CDR3 spans 14 amino acids. V lost 7 bases and J 3 bases, leaving 12 bases between the germline ends. Germline assignment: CDR1 LNHDA and CDR2 SQIVND (reference sequence). CDR3 amino acids: CASNLGSYTGELFF. CDR3 sequence (DNA): TGTGCCAGTAACTTGGGCTCCTACACCGGGGAGCTGTTTTTT.

The chain employs TRBV4-1 and TRBJ2-5, with TRBD1 as a possible D gene (6 bases). Trimming removed 3 bases from V and 5 bases from J, with 13 bases in between. The germline V gene has CDR1 MGHRA and CDR2 YSYEKL. The CDR3 runs 14 residues. DNA for the CDR3: TGCGCCAGCAGCCACGAGGGGGAAGTGGAGACCCAGTACTTC. The encoded protein is CASSHEGEVETQYF.

The genes are TRBV18 and TRBJ2-7, with TRBD1 identical over 11 bases. V lost 4 bases, J lost 5 bases, and 7 bases stayed unmatched. Germline CDR1 and CDR2: KGHSH and LQKENI. The CDR3 totals 15 residues. CDR3 DNA: TGTGCCAGCTCACTACCCGGGACAGGGGGTAACGAGCAGTACTTC. Translation gives CASSLPGTGGNEQYF.

The rearrangement links TRBV2 to TRBJ1-5; D may be TRBD1 (6 bases). Trimming removed 6 bases from V and 0 bases from J, with 12 bases in between. In germline, CDR1 is SNHLY, CDR2 FYNNEI. The CDR3 is made up of 15 amino acids. CDR3 sequence: CASSAGQNSNQPQHF. The CDR3, as DNA: TGTGCCAGCAGCGCAGGACAGAATAGCAATCAGCCCCAGCATTTT.

V usage is TRBV5-1 and J usage is TRBJ1-1; D gene unclear. V was pared by 4 bases and J by 0 bases, with 7 bases between. In germline, CDR1 is SGHRS, CDR2 YFSETQ. This CDR3 has 13 amino acids. The CDR3 spells CASSTTVNTEAFF. The CDR3, as DNA: TGCGCCAGCAGCACCACAGTGAACACTGAAGCTTTCTTT.

This clone was detected once. The chain links TRBV9 to TRBJ2-7, with TRBD2 identical over 7 bases. Trimming cost V 4 bases and J 4 bases; bases outside gene matches: 2. In germline, CDR1 is SGDLS, CDR2 YYNGEE. This CDR3 is 12 amino acids long. CDR3 nucleotides: TGTGCCAGCAGCACGGGAGGATACGAGCAGTACTTC. It yields the protein CASSTGGYEQYF.

In this sample, this clone turned up once. The J gene is TRBJ2-1, the V gene TRBV12-5; TRBD2 agrees at 7 bases. Germline V lookup: CDR1 LGHNT, CDR2 FRNRAP. This CDR3 has 15 amino acids. V shed 4 bases, J shed 6 bases, and the junction held 9 bases outside the gene matches. CDR3 loop: CASGWGTTESNEQFF. CDR3 coding DNA: TGTGCTAGTGGTTGGGGGACTACTGAATCCAATGAGCAGTTCTTC.

This chain joins TRBV6-2 or TRBV6-3 and TRBJ2-5; TRBD1 matches at 7 bases. After removal of 2 bases from V and 2 bases from J, the junction contained 5 bases not matched to a gene. Germline CDR1 and CDR2: MNHEY and SVGEGT. The CDR3 runs 15 residues. The CDR3 DNA reads TGTGCCAGCAGTTACGTGTTGGGACAGCAAGAGACCCAGTACTTC. This translates into CASSYVLGQQETQYF.

This clone appeared once. This chain joins TRBV5-8 and TRBJ1-5; TRBD1 matches at 7 bases. The J segment lost 0 bases and the V segment lost 4 bases, leaving 4 bases of the junction unmatched. This CDR3 contains 15 residues. From germline, CDR1 is SGHTS and CDR2 YDEGEE. The DNA of the CDR3 is TGTGCCAGCAGCCCACAGGGGTATAGCAATCAGCCCCAGCATTTT. Amino acid sequence: CASSPQGYSNQPQHF.

The V gene is TRBV19, the J gene TRBJ2-7; 10 bases are shared with TRBD1. Germline CDR1 and CDR2: LNHDA and SQIVND (reference sequence). The CDR3 runs to 14 residues. Germline trimming cut 6 bases from V and 5 bases from J; bases unmatched to any gene: 7. This chain's CDR3 is CASSPGQGYDEQYF. The CDR3 bases are TGTGCCAGTAGCCCGGGACAGGGGTACGACGAGCAGTACTTC.

V and J are TRBV13 and TRBJ2-3, with a possible D match to TRBD2 (5 bases). Between the trimmed V and J ends, which lost 2 bases and 4 bases, there was a span of 7 bases. The CDR3 consists of 13 residues. Germline V CDR1 and CDR2: PRHDT, FYEKMQ (reference sequence). CDR3 DNA: TGTGCCAGCAGCTTACGCGGGTCAGATACGCAGTATTTT. This sequence encodes CASSLRGSDTQYF.

The chain couples TRBV5-8 to TRBJ2-2; the match to TRBD2 covers 9 bases. The CDR3 extends over 18 amino acids. Losses at the gene ends were 4 bases for V and 6 bases for J; bases not matched to a gene: 16. The germline V gene encodes CDR1 SGHTS and CDR2 YDEGEE. The CDR3 is CASSAPGLAIGVPGELFF. CDR3 nucleotides: TGTGCCAGCAGCGCCCCGGGACTAGCTATTGGGGTCCCCGGGGAGCTGTTTTTT. The full variable domain, its missing parts supplied by reference TRBV5-8 and TRBJ2-2, is EAGVTQSPTHLIKTRGQQATLRCSPISGHTSVYWYQQALGLGLQFLLWYDEGEERNRGNFPPRFSGRQFPNYSSELNVNALELEDSALYLCASSAPGLAIGVPGELFFGEGSRLTVL.

The chain joins TRBV6-8 to TRBJ1-6; D unresolved. V was cut by 2 bases and J by 10 bases, with 12 bases left in between. The germline gives CDR1 MNHGY, CDR2 SAAAGT. The CDR3 loop spans 14 amino acids. In nucleotides, the CDR3 is TGTGCCAGCAGTTACCGGCAGGTTCTCTCACCCCTCCACTTT. This encodes CASSYRQVLSPLHF.

This chain connects TRBV4-2 to TRBJ2-7, with 8 positions matching TRBD1. Germline V gives CDR1 LGHNA, CDR2 YNFKEQ. The CDR3 covers 20 residues. Trimming removed 2 bases from V and 0 bases from J; junction bases left unmatched: 18. CDR3 residues: CASSQQDSVTGTGPSYEQYF. CDR3 coding DNA: TGTGCCAGCAGCCAACAGGATTCCGTAACCGGGACAGGACCCTCCTACGAGCAGTACTTC.

This clone appeared a single time. This rearrangement joins TRBV15 to TRBJ1-2; tentatively, D is TRBD1 (6 bases). The germline V gene has CDR1 LNHNV and CDR2 YYDKDF (reference sequence). This CDR3 contains 12 residues. V was clipped by 3 bases and J by 8 bases, with 10 bases between them. The CDR3 DNA reads TGTGCCACCAGCAGCAGGGGTTGGGGCTACACCTTC. It yields the protein CATSSRGWGYTF. The whole variable domain, remainder taken from reference TRBV15 and TRBJ1-2, is DAMVIQNPRYQVTQFGKPVTLSCSQTLNHNVMYWYQQKSSQAPKLLFHYYDKDFNNEADTPDNFQSRRPNTSFCFLDIRSPGLGDTAMYLCATSSRGWGYTFGSGTRLTVV.

The V and J genes are TRBV6-6 and TRBJ2-7; TRBD1 might be the D (5 bases). The CDR3 has 15 residues. Germline V gives CDR1 MNHNY, CDR2 SVGAGI (reference sequence). The V and J ends lost 0 bases and 5 bases respectively, with 14 bases between them. Written as DNA, the CDR3 is TGTGCCAGCAGTTACTCGGGCTCGACAGTAAACGAGCAGTACTTC. It codes for CASSYSGSTVNEQYF.

This clone was seen a handful of times. The gene calls are TRBV10-3 and TRBJ1-4; no reliable D call. V was clipped by 10 bases and J by 6 bases, with 15 bases between them. Germline CDR1 ENHRY, CDR2 SYGVKD. CDR3 length: 13 residues. CDR3 DNA sequence: TGTGCCACCTCGGTCCCCGGAGATGAAAAACTGTTTTTT. Translating it yields CATSVPGDEKLFF.

The chain recombines TRBV2 with TRBJ2-1; TRBD1 aligns across 10 bases. CDR3 length: 14 amino acids. Per the germline V gene, CDR1 is SNHLY and CDR2 is FYNNEI. Trimming took 6 bases from V and 2 from J; bases not matched to a gene: 1. CDR3 sequence reads: CASRDRGTYNEQFF. The DNA for the CDR3 is TGTGCCAGCAGGGACAGGGGGACCTACAATGAGCAGTTCTTC.

The chain recombines TRBV19 with TRBJ1-2; D unresolved. From germline, CDR1 is LNHDA and CDR2 SQIVND (reference sequence). V lost 3 bases, J lost 7 bases, and 18 bases lay in between. CDR3 size: 15 residues. The DNA of the CDR3 is TGTGCCAGTAGTATGGAGGTCGGGAGGCCTGCTGGCTACACCTTC. It specifies CASSMEVGRPAGYTF.

The chain carries TRBV11-2 and TRBJ2-3; D not certain. The CDR3 is 14 amino acids. Germline CDR1 is SGHAT and CDR2 is FQNNGV. V lost 1 base, J lost 0 bases, and 5 bases lay in between. The CDR3 sequence is CASSLVTSTDTQYF. The DNA for the CDR3 is TGTGCCAGCAGCTTAGTGACTAGCACAGATACGCAGTATTTT.

This chain joins TRBV7-3 and TRBJ2-1, with D tentatively TRBD2 (6 bases). CDR1 is SGHTA, CDR2 FQGTGA, per germline. With 0 bases removed from V and 3 bases from J, the gap between germline ends came to 9 bases. The CDR3 has 15 residues. Written as DNA, the CDR3 is TGTGCCAGCAGCTTAACCGGGAGTGGCTACAATGAGCAGTTCTTC. This sequence encodes CASSLTGSGYNEQFF.